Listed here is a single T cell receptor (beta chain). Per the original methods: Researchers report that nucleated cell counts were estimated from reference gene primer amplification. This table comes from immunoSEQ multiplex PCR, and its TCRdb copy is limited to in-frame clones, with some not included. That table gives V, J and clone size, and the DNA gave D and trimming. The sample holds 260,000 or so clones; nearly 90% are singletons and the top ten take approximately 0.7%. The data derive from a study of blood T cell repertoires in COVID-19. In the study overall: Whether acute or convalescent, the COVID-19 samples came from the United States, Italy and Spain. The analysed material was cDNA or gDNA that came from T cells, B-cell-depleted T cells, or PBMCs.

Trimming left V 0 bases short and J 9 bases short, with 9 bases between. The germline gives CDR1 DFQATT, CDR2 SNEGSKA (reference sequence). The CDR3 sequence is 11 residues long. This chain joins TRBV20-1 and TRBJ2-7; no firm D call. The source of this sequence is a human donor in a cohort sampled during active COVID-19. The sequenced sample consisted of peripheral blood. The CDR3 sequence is CSARDFPGQYF. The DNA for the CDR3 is TGCAGTGCTAGAGATTTTCCCGGGCAGTACTTC.